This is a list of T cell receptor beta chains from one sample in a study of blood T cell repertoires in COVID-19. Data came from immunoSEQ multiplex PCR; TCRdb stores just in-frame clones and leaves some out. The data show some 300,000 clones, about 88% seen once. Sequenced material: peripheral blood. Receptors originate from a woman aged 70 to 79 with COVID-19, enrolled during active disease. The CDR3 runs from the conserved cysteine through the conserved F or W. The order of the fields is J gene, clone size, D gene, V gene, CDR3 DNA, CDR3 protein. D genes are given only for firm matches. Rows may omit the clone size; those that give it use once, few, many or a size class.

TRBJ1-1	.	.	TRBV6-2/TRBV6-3	TGTGCCAGCAGTTACGGAGGCGCTGAAGCTTTCTTT	CASSYGGAEAFF
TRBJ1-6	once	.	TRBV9	TGTGCCAGCAGCGTGGGAGGACCCTATAATTCACCCCTCCACTTT	CASSVGGPYNSPLHF
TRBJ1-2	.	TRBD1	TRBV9	TGTGCCAGCAGCGTCAGAGGGGGCGCTTACGGCTACACCTTC	CASSVRGGAYGYTF
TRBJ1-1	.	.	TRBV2	TGTGCCAGCAGCCTCAGTTATAGGGGAACTGAAGCTTTCTTT	CASSLSYRGTEAFF
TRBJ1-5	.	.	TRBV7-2	TGTGCCAGCAGCCCTTACAGGGACGATCAGCCCCAGCATTTT	CASSPYRDDQPQHF
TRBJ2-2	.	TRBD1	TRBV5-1	TGCGCCAGCAGCTGGGGACAGGGGACCGGGGAGCTGTTTTTT	CASSWGQGTGELFF
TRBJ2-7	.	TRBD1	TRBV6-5	TGTGCCAGCAGTTACAACAGGGGCTACGAGCAGTACTTC	CASSYNRGYEQYF
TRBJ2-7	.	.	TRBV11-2	TGTGCCAGCAGCTTAGCAGATCTGAAAGCCTACGAGCAGTACTTC	CASSLADLKAYEQYF
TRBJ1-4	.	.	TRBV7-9	TGTGCCAGCAGGGGAGCGGGGGCGGTTGAAAAACTGTTTTTT	CASRGAGAVEKLFF
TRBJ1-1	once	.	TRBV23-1	TGCGCCAGCAGTCACGGACAGTCTGAAGCTTTCTTT	CASSHGQSEAFF
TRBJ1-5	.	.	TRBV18	TGTGCCAGCTCACCGAACAGCCATCTCTCGCCCCAGCATTTT	CASSPNSHLSPQHF
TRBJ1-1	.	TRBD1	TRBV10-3	TGTGCCATCAACCGGGACAGCCGGGACACTGAAGCTTTCTTT	CAINRDSRDTEAFF
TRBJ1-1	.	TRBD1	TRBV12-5	TGTGCTAGTGGCCTGGGACAGGTGAATACTGAAGCTTTCTTT	CASGLGQVNTEAFF
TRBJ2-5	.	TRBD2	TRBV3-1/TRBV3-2	TGTGCCAGCAGTCATTCGACTAGCGGGGGGCAGGAGACCCAGTACTTC	CASSHSTSGGQETQYF
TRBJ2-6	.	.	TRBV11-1	TGTGCCAGCAGCTCCGAATGGGGAGCCGGGGCCAACGTCCTGACTTTC	CASSSEWGAGANVLTF
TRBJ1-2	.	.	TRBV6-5	TGTGCCAGCAGTTACTTAGGGGGCTATGGCTACACCTTC	CASSYLGGYGYTF
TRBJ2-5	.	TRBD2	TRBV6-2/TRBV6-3	TGTGCCAGCAGTGGACTAGCGGGGGAAGAGACCCAGTACTTC	CASSGLAGEETQYF
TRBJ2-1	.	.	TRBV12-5	TGTGCTAGTGGTGGAGAGGGCTACAATGAGCAGTTCTTC	CASGGEGYNEQFF
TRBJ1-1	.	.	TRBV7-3	TGTGCCAGCAGCTTAAAAGGGGCCGGCGGGAAAGCTTTCTTT	CASSLKGAGGKAFF
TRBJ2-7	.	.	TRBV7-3	TGTGCCAGCAGCTTATACGGGGTTGGGTACGAGCAGTACTTC	CASSLYGVGYEQYF
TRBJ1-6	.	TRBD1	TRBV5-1	TGCGCCAGCAGCTTAGAGGGACAGGGGAATTCACCCCTCCACTTT	CASSLEGQGNSPLHF
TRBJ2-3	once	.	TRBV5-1	TGCGCCAGCAGTACGGGGGGCACAGATACGCAGTATTTT	CASSTGGTDTQYF
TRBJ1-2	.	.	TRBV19	TGTGCCAGTAGTATACCGACGGGGATTAACTATGGCTACACCTTC	CASSIPTGINYGYTF
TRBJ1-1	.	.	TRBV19	TGTGCCAGTAGTATAGGAAACAGGGAGAGCACTGAAGCTTTCTTT	CASSIGNRESTEAFF
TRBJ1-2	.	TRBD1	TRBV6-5	TGTGCCGCCGGGGACAGGGTCGGCTACACCTTC	CAAGDRVGYTF
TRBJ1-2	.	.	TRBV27	TGTGCCAGCAGTTTACGAGGCCAGAAGGAAGTCTATGGCTACACCTTC	CASSLRGQKEVYGYTF
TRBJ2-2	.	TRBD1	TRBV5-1	TGCGCCAGCAGCCCGACAGGGGACAGCACCGGGGAGCTGTTTTTT	CASSPTGDSTGELFF
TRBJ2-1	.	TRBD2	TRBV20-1	TGCAGTGCTAGTCTAGCGGGGGCCTACAATGAGCAGTTCTTC	CSASLAGAYNEQFF
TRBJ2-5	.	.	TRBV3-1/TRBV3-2	TGTGCCAGCAGCCAAGGCCTAGCGGAGACCCAGTACTTC	CASSQGLAETQYF
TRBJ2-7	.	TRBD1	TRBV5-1	TGCGCCAGCAGCTTATCTCCGGGACAGGGGTACGAGCAGTACTTC	CASSLSPGQGYEQYF
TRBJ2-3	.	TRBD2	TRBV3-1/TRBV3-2	TGTGCCAGCAGCCAAACCGACGCGAAACTAGCGGGGGGTCCAGATACGCAGTATTTT	CASSQTDAKLAGGPDTQYF
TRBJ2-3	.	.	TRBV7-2	TGTGCCAGCAGCTTTTCCGGACAGCCTTACACAGATACGCAGTATTTT	CASSFSGQPYTDTQYF
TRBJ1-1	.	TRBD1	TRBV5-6	TGTGCCAGCAGCACCCGACAGGGGTTACTGATGAACACTGAAGCTTTCTTT	CASSTRQGLLMNTEAFF
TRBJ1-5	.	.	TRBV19	TGTGCCAGTAGTATAGTCCTACTCGACAGGCCCAATCAGCCCCAGCATTTT	CASSIVLLDRPNQPQHF
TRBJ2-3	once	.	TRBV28	TGTGCCAGCAACCGGGGGACAGATACGCAGTATTTT	CASNRGTDTQYF
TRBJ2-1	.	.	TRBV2	TGTGCCAGCACCGGGACTTTGACCTACAATGAGCAGTTCTTC	CASTGTLTYNEQFF
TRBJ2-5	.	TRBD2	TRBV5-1	TGCGCCAGCAGCTTGAGCGGGGGACAAGAGACCCAGTACTTC	CASSLSGGQETQYF
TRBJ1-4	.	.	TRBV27	TGTGCCAGCGCAGGGTCTGGGACTAATGAAAAACTGTTTTTT	CASAGSGTNEKLFF
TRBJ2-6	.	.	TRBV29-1	TGCAGCGTTGCTGTATCCGGGGCCAACGTCCTGACTTTC	CSVAVSGANVLTF
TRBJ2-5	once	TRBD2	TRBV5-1	TGCGCCAGCAGCTTCCTAGCGGGGGGCCCCGAAGAGACCCAGTACTTC	CASSFLAGGPEETQYF
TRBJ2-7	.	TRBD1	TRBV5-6	TGTGCCAGCAGCTGGGGGACAGGGGACTACGAGCAGTACTTC	CASSWGTGDYEQYF
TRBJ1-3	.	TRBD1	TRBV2	TGTGCCAGCAAGGAGGGGGCATTTATAGGAAACACCATATATTTT	CASKEGAFIGNTIYF
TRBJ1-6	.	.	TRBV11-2	TGTGCCAGCAGCTTAGTAGGGGGGGGCAATTCACCCCTCCACTTT	CASSLVGGGNSPLHF
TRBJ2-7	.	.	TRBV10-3	TGTGCCATCAGGAAGGGGTACGAGCAGTACTTC	CAIRKGYEQYF
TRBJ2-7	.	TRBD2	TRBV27	TGTGCCAGCAGTTTTAGCGGGTCTAGCTCCTACGAGCAGTACTTC	CASSFSGSSSYEQYF
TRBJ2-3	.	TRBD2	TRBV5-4	TGTGCCAGCAGGCCAGGACTAGCGGAGTACACAGATACGCAGTATTTT	CASRPGLAEYTDTQYF
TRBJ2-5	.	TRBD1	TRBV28	TGTGCCAGCAGTAAAATTGACAGGGACGAGACCCAGTACTTC	CASSKIDRDETQYF
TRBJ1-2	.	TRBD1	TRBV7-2	TGTGCCAGCAGCTTAACCCGGGACAGGGCTAACTATGGCTACACCTTC	CASSLTRDRANYGYTF
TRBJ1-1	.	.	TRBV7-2	TGTGCCAGCAGCTCGGACCGGCGGAGGGCTTTCTTT	CASSSDRRRAFF
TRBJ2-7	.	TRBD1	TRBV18	TGTGCCAGCTCCCGACAGGGGGCCTCCTACGAGCAGTACTTC	CASSRQGASYEQYF
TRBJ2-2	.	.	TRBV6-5	TGTGCCAGCAAGAACACCCCGAACACCGGGGAGCTGTTTTTT	CASKNTPNTGELFF
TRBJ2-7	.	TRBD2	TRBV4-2	TGTGCCAGCAGCCAACCGGGGGGGGGCCAGTACGAGCAGTACTTC	CASSQPGGGQYEQYF
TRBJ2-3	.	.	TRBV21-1	TGTGCCAGCAGCTTAAAATCCCTACTGCTCACAGATACGCAGTATTTT	CASSLKSLLLTDTQYF